Below, 32 T cell receptor beta chains from the same sample are listed, as sequenced in a study of blood T cells in healthy people across ages. A second PCR of 7 to 11 cycles used a sample-barcoded 5' primer and a J-beta primer mix. TCRdb re-analysed the 5' RACE reads in MiXCR, keeping a single row per CDR3 protein. The sample shows about 800,000 distinct CDR3 sequences, over 45% of them seen only once. Sequencing was carried out using blood. Receptors originate from a young man in good health.

In nucleotides, the CDR3 is TGTGCCAGCAGCCCGGACCCTGCTAGCGGGTTCTACAATGAGCAGTTCTTC. Translating gives CASSPDPASGFYNEQFF. The rearrangement links TRBV7-2 to TRBJ2-1; 8 bases fit TRBD2. V shed 5 bases and J 3 bases; nucleotides not matched to a gene: 12. This CDR3 comprises 17 residues. From germline, CDR1 is SGHTA and CDR2 FQGNSA.

The V call is TRBV6-2 or TRBV6-3, the J call TRBJ1-4; TRBD1 is a possible D gene (5 bases). The CDR3 has 13 amino acids. CDR1 and CDR2 (germline): MNHEY, SVGEGT. The ends were cut back, 8 bases at V and 5 bases at J, with 12 bases in the middle. The CDR3 region is CASLRGPNEKLFF. Written as DNA, the CDR3 is TGTGCCAGCTTAAGGGGACCGAATGAAAAACTGTTTTTT.

Comment on this clonotype: At one of its ends the junction is not consistent with the germline gene, which may arise from a read error. The CDR3 region has the DNA TGTGCTAGCAGCCTACTTGAGGGTGCCGGGGAGCTGTTTTTT. This encodes CASSLLEGAGELFF. The rearrangement links TRBV7-7 to TRBJ2-2; TRBD2 might be the D (5 bases). Germline CDR1 reads SSHAT; CDR2 reads FNYEAQ (reference sequence). There are 14 residues in the CDR3.

This sequence joins TRBV25-1 and TRBJ2-7; the D gene could be TRBD1 or TRBD2 (5 bases each). V was shortened by 1 base and J by 7 bases, with 20 bases between the two germline ends. CDR1 is MGHDK and CDR2 is SYGVNS in the germline V gene. The CDR3 is made up of 16 amino acids. Written as DNA, the CDR3 is TGTGCCAGCAGTGAATCGGCAGGGACCCCCTACAATGAGCAGTACTTC. This encodes CASSESAGTPYNEQYF.

This clonotype was observed a few times. The chain couples TRBV20-1 to TRBJ2-3; D is ambiguous. The germline V gene has CDR1 DFQATT and CDR2 SNEGSKA (reference sequence). The CDR3 totals 14 residues. V lost 3 bases and J lost 6, with 16 bases in between. The CDR3 loop reads CSARSTEVFDTQYF. In DNA form, the CDR3 reads TGCAGTGCTAGGTCCACCGAGGTCTTTGATACGCAGTATTTT.

The gene calls are TRBV6-2 or TRBV6-3 and TRBJ2-1, with 8 bases fitting TRBD1. CDR3 length: 14 amino acids. The trim removed 5 bases at V and 8 bases at J, leaving 8 bases unmatched. The germline V gene encodes CDR1 MNHEY and CDR2 SVGEGT. This CDR3 reads CASSNIRGRHEQFF. In nucleotides, the CDR3 is TGTGCCAGCAGTAATATCAGGGGGCGGCATGAGCAGTTCTTC.

V and J are TRBV12-3 or TRBV12-4 and TRBJ1-1; D not certain. The CDR3 spans 12 residues. V lost 4 bases and J lost 7, with 10 bases in between. The CDR3 DNA sequence: TGTGCCAGCAGTTACTCGGGTATTGAAGCTTTCTTT. It translates to CASSYSGIEAFF.

This chain links TRBV10-3 with TRBJ2-7, with D perhaps matching TRBD1 or TRBD2 (5 bases each). The CDR3 runs 15 residues. Deletions cut 3 bases from V and 2 bases from J, with 14 bases between. Germline V gives CDR1 ENHRY, CDR2 SYGVKD. CDR3 amino acids: CAISDSGPGAYEQYF. The CDR3 DNA reads as TGTGCCATCAGTGACTCGGGACCCGGCGCCTACGAGCAGTACTTC.

The gene calls are TRBV4-3 and TRBJ1-2, with 9 bases aligning to TRBD1. Looked up from germline, CDR1 is LGHNA and CDR2 is YSLEER. The V gene end was trimmed by 3 bases and the J gene end by 7 bases; junction bases not matched to a gene: 12. The CDR3 sequence is 16 residues long. This chain's CDR3 is CASSQQQGASVCGYTF. CDR3 DNA: TGCGCCAGCAGCCAGCAACAGGGGGCTTCGGTCTGTGGCTACACCTTC.

The chain is built from TRBV5-1 and TRBJ1-1, with TRBD1 as a possible D gene (5 bases). The length of the CDR3 is 14 residues. Per the germline V gene, CDR1 is SGHRS and CDR2 is YFSETQ. The V gene lost 5 bases and the J gene lost 0 bases, with 11 bases spanning the gap. The DNA for the CDR3 is TGCGCCAGCAGTGGTTGGGGGATGAACACTGAAGCTTTCTTT. Protein sequence: CASSGWGMNTEAFF.

This clonotype was found many times. This chain connects TRBV28 to TRBJ2-1; D is perhaps TRBD2 (5 bases). Germline V gives CDR1 MDHEN, CDR2 SYDVKM. This CDR3 region has 19 residues. V dropped 8 bases and J dropped 0 bases, with 26 bases sitting between them. The CDR3 loop reads CASVSERPRVESSYNEQFF. In DNA, the CDR3 is TGTGCCAGCGTTTCCGAGCGGCCAAGGGTCGAAAGCTCCTACAATGAGCAGTTCTTC.

The chain carries TRBV5-1 and TRBJ1-2; no firm D call. CDR1 and CDR2 (germline): SGHRS, YFSETQ. The V gene lost 2 bases and the J gene lost 2 bases, with 10 bases spanning the gap. The CDR3 consists of 14 residues. Here the CDR3 reads CASSFVGSNYGYTF. The DNA of the CDR3 is TGCGCCAGCAGCTTTGTCGGCAGCAACTATGGCTACACCTTC.

This clonotype has more than one count but fewer than ten. The CDR3 loop is CASSPMGQFHEQYF. The CDR3 region has the DNA TGTGCCAGCAGCCCCATGGGGCAGTTTCACGAGCAGTACTTC. The gene calls are TRBV4-2 and TRBJ2-7, with a tentative D call TRBD1 (5 bases). The CDR3 contains 14 residues. Germline CDR1 is LGHNA and CDR2 is YNFKEQ. V lost 4 bases, J lost 5 bases, and 15 bases lay in between.

This clonotype was seen only a few times. V usage is TRBV29-1 and J usage is TRBJ2-7; weak D call: TRBD1 (5 bases). The CDR3 length is 13 residues. Deletions cut 1 base from V and 4 bases from J, with 11 bases between. Looked up from germline, CDR1 is SQVTM and CDR2 is ANQGSEA. CDR3 region: CSVEVARGYEQYF. The CDR3 nucleotides are TGCAGCGTTGAAGTGGCTAGGGGTTACGAGCAGTACTTC.

This clonotype has a handful of counts. This chain links TRBV6-5 with TRBJ2-5, with 7 bases matching TRBD1. The J call may be incorrect, as the DNA end agrees better with TRBJ2-7. This CDR3 has 16 amino acids. Germline CDR1 reads MNHEY; CDR2 reads SVGAGI. This chain's CDR3 is CASSYSLDRVMYEQYF. DNA for the CDR3: TGTGCCAGCAGTTACTCTCTCGACAGGGTCATGTACGAGCAGTACTTC.

In this sample, this clonotype turned up once. The V gene is TRBV21-1, the J gene TRBJ2-6. TRBV21-1 is termed a pseudogene. CDR3 length: 16 amino acids. CDR3 sequence: CASSEDEPSGANVLTF. The CDR3 coding sequence is TGTGCCAGCAGCGAAGATGAACCCTCTGGGGCCAACGTCCTGACTTTC.

CDR3 sequence reads: CASSPDNGYTF. The CDR3 DNA is TGTGCCAGTAGCCCCGATAATGGCTACACCTTC. This chain links TRBV10-3 with TRBJ1-2; D is undetermined. V lost 10 bases and J 6 bases, leaving 12 bases between the germline ends. CDR1 is ENHRY, CDR2 SYGVKD, per germline. This CDR3 has 11 residues.

The chain is built from TRBV20-1 and TRBJ2-7; TRBD2 aligns across 8 bases. After removal of 6 bases from V and 4 bases from J, the junction contained 11 bases not matched to a gene. CDR1 and CDR2 from the germline V gene are DFQATT and SNEGSKA (reference sequence). This CDR3 region has 14 residues. This CDR3 is CSARPGLEPYEQYF. The CDR3 DNA follows: TGCAGTGCCCGCCCGGGACTAGAACCGTACGAGCAGTACTTC.

The chain joins TRBV5-1 to TRBJ2-5; 8 nucleotides match TRBD1. The DNA matches TRBJ2-7 better at its end, which makes the J call doubtful. The CDR3 contains 15 residues. The germline V gene has CDR1 SGHRS and CDR2 YFSETQ. The CDR3 DNA reads as TGCGCCAGCAGCGTAAAGACAGGGGCCTACTACGAGCAGTACTTC. Translated, it gives CASSVKTGAYYEQYF.

In its sample, this clonotype was seen a few times. Sequence at one end of the junction differs from germline and may be a read error. The V and J genes are TRBV6-2 or TRBV6-3 and TRBJ1-6; D remains unclear. The CDR3 spans 14 residues. The germline CDR1 and CDR2 sequences are MNHEY and SVGEGT. CDR3 DNA sequence: TGTGCCAGCAAAATGAGAGAGGTCCGGTCACCTCTCCACTTT. Its protein is CASKMREVRSPLHF.

The CDR3 bases are TGTGCCAGCAGCACCTCCTGGGAGTACTCTGGGGCCAACGTCCTGACTTTC. Its protein product is CASSTSWEYSGANVLTF. This chain uses TRBV12-3 or TRBV12-4 with TRBJ2-6; a weak D match, TRBD2 (5 bases). The V and J ends lost 6 bases and 0 bases respectively, with 15 bases between them. CDR3 length: 17 residues.

This chain links TRBV29-1 with TRBJ2-3; D is unresolved. Trimming stripped 2 bases from V and 4 bases from J, with 4 bases between. Germline loops: CDR1 SQVTM, CDR2 ANQGSEA. CDR3 length: 11 residues. The CDR3, as DNA: TGCAGCGTTGAAAGTCCAGATACGCAGTATTTT. It translates to CSVESPDTQYF.

The V call is TRBV21-1, the J call TRBJ2-7; TRBD1 was called by the table and not checked on the DNA. TRBV21-1 is an annotated pseudogene. The CDR3 is 18 residues long. The CDR3 DNA sequence: TGTGCCAGCAGTCCTCCATACCGGGACAGCAAGAGCTCCTACGAGCAGTACTTC. Its protein product is CASSPPYRDSKSSYEQYF.

This clonotype was observed a few times. J is TRBJ2-3 and V is TRBV12-3 or TRBV12-4; 10 bases align to TRBD1. Trimming took 5 bases from V and 6 from J; bases not matched to a gene: 11. This CDR3 comprises 16 residues. The CDR3 loop is CASSRPRDRGGDTQYF. For the CDR3, the DNA is TGTGCCAGCAGTCGCCCCCGGGACAGGGGAGGGGATACGCAGTATTTT.

The V call is TRBV11-1, the J call TRBJ2-1, with 7 bases identical to TRBD1. With 5 bases clipped from V and 7 bases from J, the junction kept 8 bases outside the gene matches. Germline CDR1 and CDR2: SGHAT and FQDESV (reference sequence). This CDR3 contains 14 residues. This chain's CDR3 is CASSPRQGENEQFF. CDR3 in DNA: TGTGCCAGCAGCCCTCGACAGGGTGAAAATGAGCAGTTCTTC.

This sequence joins TRBV5-1 and TRBJ2-5; D might be TRBD2 (5 bases). CDR1 is SGHRS and CDR2 is YFSETQ in the germline V gene. Trimming took 4 bases from V and 2 from J, leaving 12 bases between them. This CDR3 spans 14 amino acids. CDR3 bases: TGCGCCAGCAGCCCGGAGGCTATTCAAGAGACCCAGTACTTC. As protein: CASSPEAIQETQYF.

A remark on this clonotype: A single base separates this from a much larger clone, so it may be a read error. The chain employs TRBV13 and TRBJ2-5; 12 nucleotides agree with TRBD2. V shed 8 bases and J 11 bases; nucleotides not matched to a gene: 9. The germline CDR1 and CDR2 sequences are PRHDT and FYEKMQ (reference sequence). The CDR3 contains 13 residues. CDR3 region: CASLLAGGPKQYF. The CDR3 nucleotides are TGTGCCAGCCTCCTAGCGGGGGGGCCCAAGCAGTACTTC.

J is TRBJ2-5 and V is TRBV20-1, with D perhaps given as TRBD1 or TRBD2 (5 bases each). V was clipped by 6 bases and J by 3 bases, with 14 bases between them. Germline CDR1 reads DFQATT; CDR2 reads SNEGSKA (reference sequence). This CDR3 region has 13 residues. The CDR3 spells CSAIGDLKETQYF. As DNA, the CDR3 is TGCAGTGCCATCGGGGACCTCAAAGAGACCCAGTACTTC.

This clonotype was detected only a few times. The chain combines TRBV28 with TRBJ2-3; D possibly corresponds to TRBD1 (7 bases). The V gene lost 5 bases and the J gene lost 3 bases, with 12 bases spanning the gap. Germline V lookup: CDR1 MDHEN, CDR2 SYDVKM. The CDR3 runs to 14 residues. For the CDR3, the DNA is TGTGCCAGCAGTCCACAGGGGAGGACAGATACGCAGTATTTT. This encodes CASSPQGRTDTQYF.

The chain has TRBV7-2 and TRBJ2-3; 7 nucleotides line up with TRBD2. V shed 2 bases and J 2 bases; nucleotides not matched to a gene: 4. The CDR3 is 15 residues long. Germline V gives CDR1 SGHTA, CDR2 FQGNSA. As DNA, the CDR3 is TGTGCCAGCAGCTTAATCGGGAGGATCACAGATACGCAGTATTTT. It translates to CASSLIGRITDTQYF.

The rearrangement uses TRBV20-1 and TRBJ1-5; D remains ambiguous. Germline loops: CDR1 DFQATT, CDR2 SNEGSKA (reference sequence). Trimming pared 1 base from V and 4 bases from J, leaving 8 bases between. The CDR3 is 13 residues long. Here the CDR3 DNA reads TGCAGTGCTAGAGGGGCCCTAAATCAGCCCCAGCATTTT. This gives the protein CSARGALNQPQHF.

The CDR3 loop is CASSRIGPGANVLTF. The CDR3 DNA reads TGTGCCAGCAGCCGTATTGGTCCTGGGGCCAACGTCCTGACTTTC. The chain has TRBV6-2 or TRBV6-3 and TRBJ2-6; D uncertain. Per the germline V gene, CDR1 is MNHEY and CDR2 is SVGEGT. Trimming took off 6 bases at V and 2 bases at J, with 11 bases between the two ends. The CDR3 is 15 residues long.